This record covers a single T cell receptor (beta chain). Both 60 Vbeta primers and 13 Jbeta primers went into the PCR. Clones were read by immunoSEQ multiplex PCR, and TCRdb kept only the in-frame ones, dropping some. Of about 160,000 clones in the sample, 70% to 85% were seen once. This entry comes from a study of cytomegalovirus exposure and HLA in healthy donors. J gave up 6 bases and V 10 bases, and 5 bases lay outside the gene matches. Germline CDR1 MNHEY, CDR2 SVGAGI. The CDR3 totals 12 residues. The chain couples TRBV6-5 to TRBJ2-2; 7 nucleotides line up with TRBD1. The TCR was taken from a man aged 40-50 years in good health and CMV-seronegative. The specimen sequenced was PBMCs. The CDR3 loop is CATTGVPGELFF. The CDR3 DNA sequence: TGTGCCACTACAGGGGTCCCCGGGGAGCTGTTTTTT.